The 27 T cell receptor beta chains in this list originate from one sample, sequenced in a study of early T cells in non-severe SARS-CoV-2 infection. MiXCR, run by TCRdb on the 5' RACE reads, gives a single entry per CDR3 protein. The sample records almost 65,000 distinct CDR3 sequences, over 4% being singletons. Source material: whole blood. Source of these receptors: an adult who was a healthcare worker with PCR-confirmed SARS-CoV-2 infection or an uninfected control (not recorded which).

At least ten counts were recorded for this clonotype. This chain connects TRBV10-3 to TRBJ2-3; D unclear. Looked up from germline, CDR1 is ENHRY and CDR2 is SYGVKD. There are 12 residues in the CDR3. Trimming stripped 2 bases from V and 6 bases from J, with 6 bases between. In DNA form, the CDR3 reads TGTGCCATCAGTGAGGAGGTCGATACGCAGTATTTT. As protein: CAISEEVDTQYF.

This chain connects TRBV11-2 to TRBJ2-1; 11 bases line up with TRBD2. This CDR3 is 15 amino acids long. The germline CDR1 and CDR2 sequences are SGHAT and FQNNGV. Trimming took 3 bases from V and 10 from J; bases not matched to a gene: 8. CDR3: CASSLGLAVSGEQFF. The CDR3, as DNA: TGTGCCAGCAGCTTGGGACTAGCGGTGTCTGGCGAGCAGTTCTTC.

This clonotype was counted only a few times. The junction shows a germline mismatch at one end, possibly a read error. The chain is built from TRBV2 and TRBJ2-1; D ambiguous. Germline CDR1 is SNHLY and CDR2 is FYNNEI. This CDR3 has 14 residues. The CDR3 DNA is TGTGCCAGCAGTGCTGAGGATTACAAACCCCTCCCCAGCTTC. The encoded protein is CASSAEDYKPLPSF.

This clonotype was detected ten times or more. V usage is TRBV10-3 and J usage is TRBJ2-7; 7 nucleotides agree with TRBD2. Germline CDR1 and CDR2: ENHRY and SYGVKD. V was pared by 0 bases and J by 3 bases, with 5 bases of the junction left unmatched. The CDR3 covers 15 residues. The CDR3 region has the DNA TGTGCCATCAGTGAGTCGGCTAGCGGAGGCTACGAGCAGTACTTC. Its translation is CAISESASGGYEQYF.

The chain carries TRBV10-3 and TRBJ2-1, with 12 bases aligning to TRBD2. V trimming: 5 bases; J trimming: 4 bases; junction bases outside the gene matches: 3. Germline V gives CDR1 ENHRY, CDR2 SYGVKD. The CDR3 extends over 15 amino acids. The CDR3 DNA reads as TGTGCCATCAGTAAGACTAGCGGGGGTTACAATGAGCAGTTCTTC. Residues: CAISKTSGGYNEQFF.

This chain joins TRBV14 and TRBJ2-2; possible D gene TRBD1, 5 bases. Per the germline V gene, CDR1 is SGHDN and CDR2 is FVKESK. The CDR3 is 19 residues long. Trimming stripped 0 bases from V and 1 base from J, with 18 bases between. In nucleotides, the CDR3 is TGTGCCAGCAGCCAAGATATCAGGACGTCAGGGCGGAACACCGGGGAGCTGTTTTTT. Amino acid sequence: CASSQDIRTSGRNTGELFF.

This clonotype occurred many times. The DNA for the CDR3 is TGTGCCAGCAGATCCCCCAGGCTAGACACAGATACGCAGTATTTT. Translation gives CASRSPRLDTDTQYF. The chain uses TRBV28 and TRBJ2-3, with D unclear. CDR1 MDHEN and CDR2 SYDVKM come from the germline V gene. The V end lost 6 bases, the J end lost 2 bases, and 15 bases lay between the germline ends. The CDR3 is made up of 15 amino acids.

This clonotype was detected ten times or more. The V call is TRBV29-1, the J call TRBJ1-2; 10 bases agree with TRBD1. J was trimmed by 4 bases and V by 6 bases; bases with no gene match: 11. Per germline, CDR1 SQVTM and CDR2 ANQGSEA. CDR3 length equals 15 residues. The CDR3 protein is CSVAPGQGSGYGYTF. CDR3 coding DNA: TGCAGCGTCGCTCCGGGACAGGGGAGCGGCTATGGCTACACCTTC. Variable domain in full (rest from reference TRBV29-1 and TRBJ1-2): SAVISQKPSRDICQRGTSLTIQCQVDSQVTMMFWYRQQPGQSLTLIATANQGSEATYESGFVIDKFPISRPNLTFSTLTVSNMSPEDSSIYLCSVAPGQGSGYGYTFGSGTRLTVV.

This clonotype came up many times. The J gene is TRBJ2-5, the V gene TRBV6-2 or TRBV6-3; 7 bases line up with TRBD2. This CDR3 has 12 amino acids. Germline V gene sequence: CDR1 MNHEY, CDR2 SVGEGT. The CDR3: CAVGGSIETQYF. The CDR3 DNA reads as TGTGCGGTGGGCGGGAGTATAGAGACCCAGTACTTC.

The chain links TRBV2 to TRBJ2-7; maybe TRBD2 (5 bases). Germline CDR1 reads SNHLY; CDR2 reads FYNNEI. Trimming shortened V by 7 bases and J by 5 bases, and 15 bases separated the two germline ends. CDR3 length: 13 residues. The CDR3 coding sequence is TGTGCCAGCAAAGTCACGGGGATAAACGAGCAGTACTTC. Translating it yields CASKVTGINEQYF. The full variable domain, rest sourced from reference TRBV2 and TRBJ2-7, is EPEVTQTPSHQVTQMGQEVILRCVPISNHLYFYWYRQILGQKVEFLVSFYNNEISEKSEIFDDQFSVERPDGSNFTLKIRSTKLEDSAMYFCASKVTGINEQYFGPGTRLTVT.

At least ten counts were recorded for this clonotype. This chain connects TRBV6-5 to TRBJ2-7, with 7 positions matching TRBD1. The V gene's germline CDR1 is MNHEY and CDR2 SVGAGI. V gave up 5 bases and J gave up 0 bases; unmatched junction bases: 4. The CDR3 runs to 14 residues. CDR3 in amino acids: CASSKGQHSYEQYF. For the CDR3, the DNA is TGTGCCAGCAGTAAGGGACAGCACTCCTACGAGCAGTACTTC.

The table lists this clonotype with many counts. The chain joins TRBV12-3 or TRBV12-4 to TRBJ1-2, with D possibly being TRBD1 (6 bases). The CDR3 is 14 residues long. V was shortened by 4 bases and J by 4 bases, with 13 bases between the two germline ends. The CDR3 DNA reads as TGTGCCAGCAGTTCTGACGGGACACCCTATGGCTACACCTTC. This codes for CASSSDGTPYGYTF.

This clonotype has only a few counts. The gene calls are TRBV7-9 and TRBJ2-1; weak D call: TRBD1 (6 bases). V shed 5 bases and J shed 4 bases, with 15 bases lying between them. The CDR3 contains 15 residues. Germline V CDR1 and CDR2: SEHNR, FQNEAQ (reference sequence). The CDR3 spells CASSPSGHPYNEQFF. The CDR3 DNA reads as TGTGCCAGCAGCCCATCGGGACACCCTTACAATGAGCAGTTCTTC.

The genes are TRBV5-8 and TRBJ1-3; tentative D call: TRBD1 (5 bases). This CDR3 contains 15 residues. The germline V and J ends were trimmed by 0 bases and 6 bases, with 13 bases remaining between them. Germline loops: CDR1 SGHTS, CDR2 YDEGEE. The DNA for the CDR3 is TGTGCCAGCAGCTTGGTCTCCGGGACGCAAAACACCATATATTTT. This translates into CASSLVSGTQNTIYF.

The chain uses TRBV6-1 and TRBJ2-1; 8 bases are a match to TRBD1. Per germline, CDR1 MNHNS and CDR2 SASEGT. After removal of 7 bases from V and 7 bases from J, the junction contained 15 bases not matched to a gene. The CDR3 is 16 amino acids. CDR3 DNA: TGTGCCAGCACCTTTATCGCAGGGGGCGTAGGAAATGAGCAGTTCTTC. Its protein product is CASTFIAGGVGNEQFF.

By frequency in the sample, this clonotype is medium-sized. The rearrangement uses TRBV7-2 and TRBJ1-1; D not resolved. Trimming removed 3 bases from V and 10 bases from J, with 12 bases in between. CDR3 length: 12 residues. Germline V gene sequence: CDR1 SGHTA, CDR2 FQGNSA. CDR3 DNA sequence: TGTGCCAGCAGCTTTACAAACGGAGGAGCTTTCTTT. Protein: CASSFTNGGAFF.

This clonotype occurred many times. The V gene is TRBV29-1, the J gene TRBJ2-3; 8 bases fit TRBD1. The CDR3 spans 12 residues. Germline lookup yields CDR1 SQVTM and CDR2 ANQGSEA. V was clipped by 3 bases and J by 5 bases; unmatched bases: 1. The CDR3 DNA follows: TGCAGCGTTGATGGGACAGGAGATACGCAGTATTTT. Protein sequence: CSVDGTGDTQYF.

In its sample, this clonotype was seen many times. The chain couples TRBV6-2 or TRBV6-3 to TRBJ1-5, with 7 bases matching TRBD1. V was clipped by 6 bases and J by 2 bases; unmatched bases: 13. In germline, CDR1 is MNHEY, CDR2 SVGEGT. The CDR3 extends over 17 amino acids. The CDR3 DNA follows: TGTGCCAGCAGCCGGACAGGTCAACCGGGTGGCAATCAGCCCCAGCATTTT. Its translation: CASSRTGQPGGNQPQHF.

The chain carries TRBV18 and TRBJ1-1, with TRBD1 identical over 7 bases. This CDR3 is 13 amino acids long. With 3 bases clipped from V and 8 bases from J, the junction kept 6 bases outside the gene matches. Germline V lookup: CDR1 KGHSH, CDR2 LQKENI. The CDR3 region is CASSPGDRLEAFF. The CDR3 nucleotides are TGTGCCAGCTCACCGGGGGACAGACTCGAAGCTTTCTTT.

This clonotype has more than one count but fewer than ten. CDR3 sequence: CATSDVRQTGELFF. CDR3 coding DNA: TGTGCCACCAGTGATGTCCGACAAACCGGGGAGCTGTTTTTT. V usage is TRBV24-1 and J usage is TRBJ2-2; D uncertain. Trimming stripped 3 bases from V and 5 bases from J, with 9 bases between. The CDR3 runs 14 residues. The V gene's germline CDR1 is KGHDR and CDR2 SFDVKD.

At least ten counts were recorded for this clonotype. The chain has TRBV11-2 and TRBJ2-3; no reliable D call. The CDR3 runs to 12 residues. The germline V and J ends were trimmed by 2 bases and 3 bases, with 3 bases remaining between them. Germline CDR1 SGHAT, CDR2 FQNNGV. As DNA, the CDR3 is TGTGCCAGCAGCTTAATTACAGATACGCAGTATTTT. It is translated as CASSLITDTQYF.

The chain employs TRBV24-1 and TRBJ2-7; possible D gene TRBD1, 6 bases. The CDR3 is made up of 14 amino acids. Deletions cut 9 bases from V and 2 bases from J, with 16 bases between. Germline V gives CDR1 KGHDR, CDR2 SFDVKD. CDR3 coding DNA: TGTGCCACCGCGTTGGGACAAACCCCCTACGAGCAGTACTTC. This gives the protein CATALGQTPYEQYF.

At least ten counts were recorded for this clonotype. The V gene is TRBV20-1, the J gene TRBJ2-7; 7 bases map to TRBD2. This CDR3 spans 15 amino acids. CDR1 and CDR2 (germline): DFQATT, SNEGSKA (reference sequence). The junction had 9 bases not matched to a gene; V was cut back by 2 bases and J by 2 bases. The chain's CDR3 is CSARFGGGAPYEQYF. CDR3 nucleotides: TGCAGTGCTAGATTTGGCGGGGGAGCCCCCTACGAGCAGTACTTC.

Ten or more counts support this clonotype. The chain links TRBV18 to TRBJ2-5, with 7 positions matching TRBD2. Germline trimming cut 3 bases from V and 3 bases from J; bases unmatched to any gene: 10. CDR1 is KGHSH, CDR2 LQKENI, per germline. The CDR3 covers 16 residues. CDR3 sequence: CASSPDGLDGEETQYF. The DNA of the CDR3 is TGTGCCAGCTCACCTGACGGACTAGATGGGGAAGAGACCCAGTACTTC.

This clonotype was counted many times. The V gene is TRBV7-2, the J gene TRBJ1-5; D remains unclear. The CDR3 loop spans 12 amino acids. The ends were cut back, 1 base at V and 5 bases at J, with 3 bases in the middle. Germline V gene sequence: CDR1 SGHTA, CDR2 FQGNSA. The CDR3 here is CASSLDDQPQHF. The CDR3 nucleotides read TGTGCCAGCAGCTTAGACGATCAGCCCCAGCATTTT.

In this sample, this clonotype turned up a few times. V gene TRBV6-6 combines with J gene TRBJ1-2; 11 nucleotides agree with TRBD1. The CDR3 spans 15 residues. Germline CDR1 and CDR2: MNHNY and SVGAGI (reference sequence). V shed 8 bases and J 4 bases; nucleotides not matched to a gene: 9. The CDR3 sequence: CASLGWTGGGYGYTF. CDR3 DNA: TGTGCCAGCTTAGGGTGGACAGGGGGCGGCTATGGCTACACCTTC.

This clonotype occurred many times. DNA of the CDR3: TGTGCCAGCAGCGTGGGGTCCCGGGATACGCAGTATTTT. It encodes CASSVGSRDTQYF. This chain connects TRBV7-3 to TRBJ2-3, with D uncertain. The CDR3 has 13 amino acids. Per germline, CDR1 SGHTA and CDR2 FQGTGA. Trimming stripped 5 bases from V and 6 bases from J, with 12 bases between.